This T cell receptor beta chain was sequenced in a study of tumor-infiltrating lymphocytes in primary liver carcinoma. About the research overall: The cohort included men and women aged 30 to 69 years. Findings and limits, study-wide: The proportion of top clones found throughout all five tumor regions was only about 7.5-24%.

Unsorted bulk tissue of roughly 20-34 mg yielded co-extracted RNA and DNA. This clonotype was found many times. The antigen remains unidentified. Germline V CDR1 and CDR2: SEHNR, FQNEAQ (reference sequence). The CDR3 contains 12 residues. V was clipped by 1 base and J by 7 bases, with 6 bases between them. Production of TCR beta cDNA used 400 to 600 ng total RNA together with a constant-region primer. Three nested multiplex PCR rounds of slightly modified ARM-PCR generated TCR beta libraries. TRBV1-TRBV30 forward primers and a C-beta reverse primer were used in the first two PCR rounds, which each ran for about 9 cycles. TCRdb redid the calling of the multiplex PCR reads with MiXCR, one entry per CDR3 protein. The sample lists 55,000 or so distinct CDR3 sequences, less than 75% occurring once.

V is TRBV7-9 and J is TRBJ2-3, with no clear D. The clonotype comes from a man in his forties with primary liver carcinoma and hepatitis B virus infection. The sequenced sample was liver tumor tissue from sampling region 2. Stated subset: tumor region T2, inferior pole. CDR3 amino acids: CASSLDKYTQYF. Here the CDR3 DNA reads TGTGCCAGCAGCTTAGACAAGTATACGCAGTATTTT.